Below are 23 T cell receptor beta chains sequenced from a single sample in a study of vaccination effects on CD4 cells after COVID-19. Using viral peptide pools, the ViraFEST assay grew out antigen-specific CD4+ T cells prior to sequencing. Cells that had been cultured for 10 days were the source of isolated CD4+ T cells. People in the vaccine group had not been infected with SARS-CoV-2 before, and their nucleocapsid antibodies were negative. Their antigens are not known. The table came from immunoSEQ multiplex PCR; TCRdb's copy has only in-frame clones and leaves some out. The data hold about 27,000 clones, with approximately 70% observed a single time. Specimen: CD4+ T cells from PBMCs cultured with HCoV-NL63 spike peptides, collected before COVID-19 vaccination. The receptor set was obtained from a human donor who received a COVID-19 vaccine.

The chain uses TRBV5-5 and TRBJ1-1; D possibly corresponds to TRBD1 (6 bases). Trimming took 2 bases from V and 6 from J, leaving 11 bases between them. This CDR3 region has 13 residues. CDR1 SGHKS and CDR2 YYEKEE come from the germline V gene (reference sequence). The CDR3 nucleotides are TGTGCCAGCAGCTTACAGGGTTGGGCTGAAGCTTTCTTT. Its translation is CASSLQGWAEAFF.

The chain carries TRBV12-5 and TRBJ1-1, with D unclear. The CDR3 is 14 residues long. Germline V gene sequence: CDR1 LGHNT, CDR2 FRNRAP. Trimming stripped 0 bases from V and 6 bases from J, with 11 bases between. Here the CDR3 reads CASGLVGPHPEAFF. CDR3 in DNA: TGTGCTAGTGGTTTGGTAGGGCCCCACCCTGAAGCTTTCTTT.

This clone was recorded a few times. The chain carries TRBV2 and TRBJ2-1, with 7 bases identical to TRBD2. CDR3 length: 15 amino acids. The V segment lost 8 bases and the J segment 0 bases; nucleotides outside the gene matches: 7. CDR1 and CDR2 (germline): SNHLY, FYNNEI. The DNA for the CDR3 is TGTGCCAGCGGAAGAGCGGGAAGCTCCTACAATGAGCAGTTCTTC. This encodes CASGRAGSSYNEQFF. The entire variable domain, with the rest obtained from reference TRBV2 and TRBJ2-1, is as follows: EPEVTQTPSHQVTQMGQEVILRCVPISNHLYFYWYRQILGQKVEFLVSFYNNEISEKSEIFDDQFSVERPDGSNFTLKIRSTKLEDSAMYFCASGRAGSSYNEQFFGPGTRLTVL.

This clone was observed once. V and J are TRBV18 and TRBJ1-6; the D gene is possibly TRBD1 (5 bases). Trimming stripped 6 bases from V and 8 bases from J, with 20 bases between. The length of the CDR3 is 16 residues. CDR1 and CDR2 from the germline V gene are KGHSH and LQKENI. The CDR3 coding sequence is TGTGCCAGCTCTCCCACAGGAAATCTTAAGGATTCACCCCTCCACTTT. Its protein is CASSPTGNLKDSPLHF.

The chain is built from TRBV7-9 and TRBJ1-2; D uncertain. Trimming pared 1 base from V and 5 bases from J, leaving 8 bases between. The CDR3 consists of 13 residues. Per germline, CDR1 SEHNR and CDR2 FQNEAQ (reference sequence). CDR3 region: CASSLGAEYGYTF. The CDR3 DNA is TGTGCCAGCAGCTTAGGGGCAGAGTATGGCTACACCTTC.

The V gene is TRBV7-9, the J gene TRBJ2-7; D not resolved. The CDR3 runs 14 residues. V was pared by 5 bases and J by 7 bases, with 18 bases between. Germline V gene data show CDR1 as SEHNR and CDR2 as FQNEAQ (reference sequence). The CDR3 region is CASSPLEGEWEQYF. The DNA of the CDR3 is TGTGCCAGCAGCCCTTTGGAAGGAGAGTGGGAGCAGTACTTC.

This clone has only a few counts. This chain connects TRBV14 to TRBJ1-6; 7 bases are shared with TRBD1. The germline CDR1 and CDR2 sequences are SGHDN and FVKESK. Unmatched junction bases numbered 6, after V lost 6 bases and J lost 7 bases. CDR3 length equals 14 residues. The DNA for the CDR3 is TGTGCCAGCAGACCACAGGGGAGGAATTCACCCCTCCACTTT. Its protein product is CASRPQGRNSPLHF.

The chain links TRBV4-1 to TRBJ1-2, with D unclear. The germline CDR1 and CDR2 sequences are MGHRA and YSYEKL. CDR3 length: 15 amino acids. V was cut by 4 bases and J by 8 bases, with 20 bases left in between. Here the CDR3 reads CASSPQHGRLEGYTF. As DNA, the CDR3 is TGCGCCAGCAGCCCCCAACATGGCCGGCTGGAGGGCTACACCTTC.

V gene TRBV5-6 combines with J gene TRBJ2-5; no reliable D call. The CDR3 runs 13 residues. V lost 0 bases to trimming and J lost 4 bases, with 7 bases between them. Germline V gives CDR1 SGHDT, CDR2 YYEEEE. CDR3: CASSLGSRETQYF. In DNA, the CDR3 is TGTGCCAGCAGCTTGGGTAGCAGAGAGACCCAGTACTTC.

The V call is TRBV20-1, the J call TRBJ1-4, with a tentative D call TRBD1 (5 bases). This CDR3 comprises 10 residues. The germline V gene has CDR1 DFQATT and CDR2 SNEGSKA (reference sequence). The germline V and J ends were trimmed by 7 bases and 6 bases, with 6 bases remaining between them. CDR3 in DNA: TGCAGTGTGGGGCATGAAAAACTGTTTTTT. This gives the protein CSVGHEKLFF.

Worth noting for this clone: The sample holds other DNA sequences that translate to the same CDR3. The DNA for the CDR3 is TGTGCCAGCAGCTCCACAGGGGGCTCCTACAATGAGCAGTTCTTC. It codes for CASSSTGGSYNEQFF. The chain links TRBV7-2 to TRBJ2-1, with 8 bases identical to TRBD1. The germline V gene has CDR1 SGHTA and CDR2 FQGNSA. The length of the CDR3 is 15 residues. The trim removed 4 bases at V and 0 bases at J, leaving 2 bases unmatched.

The sample holds a few counts of this clone. The rearrangement joins TRBV21-1 to TRBJ1-5; no DNA check was done on the table's D call, TRBD1. TRBV21-1 is recorded as a pseudogene. The CDR3 extends over 21 amino acids. The CDR3 coding sequence is TGTGCCAGCAGCAAAACCCACACCGGGACAGGGTCCGTAAAGATAAAATCGCCCCAGCATTTT. It encodes CASSKTHTGTGSVKIKSPQHF.

The chain employs TRBV28 and TRBJ2-5; no firm D call. Germline V gives CDR1 MDHEN, CDR2 SYDVKM. The CDR3 runs 16 residues. V was trimmed by 6 bases and J by 2 bases, leaving 19 bases between them. CDR3 DNA: TGTGCCAGCAGACCCCCATCTCTGGGCAGTCAAGAGACCCAGTACTTC. This gives the protein CASRPPSLGSQETQYF.

The chain has TRBV28 and TRBJ2-1, with 13 positions matching TRBD2. J lost 10 bases, V lost 6 bases, and 12 bases had no gene match. The CDR3 extends over 16 amino acids. Germline values: CDR1 MDHEN, CDR2 SYDVKM. DNA for the CDR3: TGTGCCAGCAGGATATCACTAGCGGGAGGGGCAGGGGAGCAGTTCTTC. It encodes CASRISLAGGAGEQFF. The full variable domain, rest sourced from reference TRBV28 and TRBJ2-1, is DVKVTQSSRYLVKRTGEKVFLECVQDMDHENMFWYRQDPGLGLRLIYFSYDVKMKEKGDIPEGYSVSREKKERFSLILESASTNQTSMYLCASRISLAGGAGEQFFGPGTRLTVL.

The chain uses TRBV11-1 and TRBJ2-3, with D unclear. This CDR3 region has 14 residues. V shed 7 bases and J shed 6 bases, with 17 bases lying between them. Germline V gene lookup returns CDR1 SGHAT and CDR2 FQDESV (reference sequence). The chain's CDR3 is CASIEGLTSDTQYF. CDR3 in DNA: TGTGCCAGCATCGAAGGTTTGACGTCGGATACGCAGTATTTT.

The chain employs TRBV3-1 (or the pseudogene TRBV3-2) and TRBJ2-1; unclear D gene. Germline CDR1 and CDR2: LGHDT and YNNKEL (reference sequence). There are 14 residues in the CDR3. The V end was cut by 1 base, the J end by 5 bases, with 9 bases between. In nucleotides, the CDR3 is TGTGCCAGCAGCCAAGGGGCAGGCGACAATGAGCAGTTCTTC. Protein: CASSQGAGDNEQFF.

The chain carries TRBV10-1 and TRBJ2-6; 9 positions agree with TRBD1. The CDR3 has 18 residues. V lost 3 bases, J lost 1 base, and 7 bases stayed unmatched. Germline loops: CDR1 WNHNN, CDR2 SYGVQD (reference sequence). The CDR3 sequence is CASSEVTGGTSGANVLTF. The CDR3 DNA is TGCGCCAGCAGTGAAGTGACAGGGGGTACATCTGGGGCCAACGTCCTGACTTTC.

The table lists this clone with a few counts. This rearrangement joins TRBV2 to TRBJ2-6; D possibly corresponds to TRBD1 (6 bases). The CDR3 is made up of 18 amino acids. Between the trimmed V and J ends, which lost 2 bases and 0 bases, there was a span of 14 bases. Germline V gene lookup returns CDR1 SNHLY and CDR2 FYNNEI. As DNA, the CDR3 is TGTGCCAGCAGTGAAACCCGGACAGCAAGCTCTGGGGCCAACGTCCTGACTTTC. It yields the protein CASSETRTASSGANVLTF. Looking up the rest from reference TRBV2 and TRBJ2-6 gives the full variable domain: EPEVTQTPSHQVTQMGQEVILRCVPISNHLYFYWYRQILGQKVEFLVSFYNNEISEKSEIFDDQFSVERPDGSNFTLKIRSTKLEDSAMYFCASSETRTASSGANVLTFGAGSRLTVL.

The chain links TRBV24-1 to TRBJ1-3; the D is unclear. The CDR3 is made up of 18 amino acids. The germline V gene encodes CDR1 KGHDR and CDR2 SFDVKD. The CDR3 bases are TGTTTATCCACCAGTTTGAATCGTAGGTGGAGGGCCGGAAACACCATATATTTT. This codes for CLSTSLNRRWRAGNTIYF.

The V call is TRBV6-4, the J call TRBJ2-3; 9 bases fit TRBD2. The CDR3 consists of 14 residues. V gave up 5 bases and J gave up 0 bases; unmatched junction bases: 0. CDR1 and CDR2 from the germline V gene are MRHNA and SNTAGT. The CDR3, as DNA: TGTGCCAGCAGTACTAGCGGGAGCACAGATACGCAGTATTTT. It yields the protein CASSTSGSTDTQYF.

The V gene is TRBV6-6, the J gene TRBJ1-4; TRBD1 matches at 9 bases. In germline, CDR1 is MNHNY, CDR2 SVGAGI (reference sequence). The V and J ends lost 0 bases and 5 bases, in that order; junction bases with no gene match: 4. The CDR3 totals 16 residues. The chain's CDR3 is CASSYSLQGANEKLFF. For the CDR3, the DNA is TGTGCCAGCAGTTACTCGTTACAGGGGGCCAATGAAAAACTGTTTTTT.

The chain uses TRBV27 and TRBJ2-2; 9 bases agree with TRBD2. CDR3 size: 15 residues. Germline V gene data show CDR1 as MNHEY and CDR2 as SMNVEV (reference sequence). The junction had 6 bases not matched to a gene; V was cut back by 6 bases and J by 4 bases. In DNA form, the CDR3 reads TGTGCCAGCAGCCACAATAGCGGGGGCACCGGGGAGCTGTTTTTT. It is translated as CASSHNSGGTGELFF.

V and J are TRBV18 and TRBJ1-1, with D uncertain. The V end was cut by 6 bases, the J end by 6 bases, with 8 bases between. CDR3 length: 11 residues. Germline CDR1 KGHSH, CDR2 LQKENI. This CDR3 is CASSEAPEAFF. CDR3 DNA sequence: TGTGCCAGCTCGGAGGCCCCTGAAGCTTTCTTT.